Each of the 13 T cell receptor beta chains below was sequenced from the same sample in a study of shared clonotypes between healthy human individuals. Sequenced by immunoSEQ multiplex PCR; TCRdb stores in-frame clones only, minus some. The data contain around 2,100,000 clones, about 95% of them seen just once; the ten biggest clones take up under 1.5%. It was CD45RO-negative cells, positively selected for CCR7, that made up naive CD8 cells, with terminally differentiated effector memory CD45RA+ cells excluded. The sequencing sample was made of naive CD8+ T cells sorted from blood. Receptors were obtained from a man younger than 30 in good health.

The rearrangement uses TRBV4-3 and TRBJ1-5; 9 nucleotides line up with TRBD1. Per germline, CDR1 LGHNA and CDR2 YSLEER. The CDR3 runs to 17 residues. V shed 4 bases, J shed 2 bases, and the junction held 9 bases outside the gene matches. CDR3 DNA: TGCGCCAGCAGCCGGCCCCGGGACAGGGTGGGCAATCAGCCCCAGCATTTT. Translating it yields CASSRPRDRVGNQPQHF.

V gene TRBV11-3 combines with J gene TRBJ2-2; D not certain. V dropped 6 bases and J dropped 0 bases, with 8 bases sitting between them. The CDR3 sequence is 14 residues long. Germline-derived CDR1 and CDR2 are SGHNT and YENEEA. For the CDR3, the DNA is TGTGCCAGCAGTCGACAAACGAACACCGGGGAGCTGTTTTTT. Translating gives CASSRQTNTGELFF.

The chain employs TRBV11-3 and TRBJ2-5, with 7 bases lining up with TRBD2. Germline V gene sequence: CDR1 SGHNT, CDR2 YENEEA. J was trimmed by 3 bases and V by 3 bases; bases with no gene match: 1. The CDR3 has 13 amino acids. The DNA for the CDR3 is TGTGCCAGCAGCTTTGGGGGGGAAGAGACCCAGTACTTC. Translation: CASSFGGEETQYF.

With regard to this clone: Different DNA sequences within this sample yield the same CDR3. The chain uses TRBV11-2 and TRBJ1-2, with D tentatively TRBD1 (5 bases). Germline lookup yields CDR1 SGHAT and CDR2 FQNNGV. V lost 4 bases to trimming and J lost 0 bases, with 9 bases between them. There are 14 residues in the CDR3. CDR3 in DNA: TGTGCCAGCAGCTCCGGGACGGCTAACTATGGCTACACCTTC. This encodes CASSSGTANYGYTF.

This clone was seen once. This sequence joins TRBV7-9 and TRBJ1-1, with D possibly being TRBD1 (5 bases). Germline V lookup: CDR1 SEHNR, CDR2 FQNEAQ (reference sequence). The CDR3 covers 15 residues. V dropped 5 bases and J dropped 1 base, with 14 bases sitting between them. CDR3 in DNA: TGTGCCAGCAGCAACATCAGGGAGACGAACACTGAAGCTTTCTTT. Its translation is CASSNIRETNTEAFF.

The rearrangement joins TRBV7-8 to TRBJ1-5; D is possibly TRBD1 (6 bases). Germline V gene lookup returns CDR1 SGHVS and CDR2 FQNEAQ. This CDR3 has 16 residues. Trimming stripped 5 bases from V and 3 bases from J, with 17 bases between. For the CDR3, the DNA is TGTGCCAGCAGCCGGACAGTTATTCCTTACAATCAGCCCCAGCATTTT. Protein: CASSRTVIPYNQPQHF. Full variable domain (outside the CDR3, taken from reference TRBV7-8 and TRBJ1-5): GAGVSQSPRYKVAKRGQDVALRCDPISGHVSLFWYQQALGQGPEFLTYFQNEAQLDKSGLPSDRFFAERPEGSVSTLKIQRTQQEDSAVYLCASSRTVIPYNQPQHFGDGTRLSIL.

V gene TRBV19 combines with J gene TRBJ2-2; TRBD1 aligns across 7 bases. V lost 5 bases, J lost 3 bases, and 3 bases stayed unmatched. This CDR3 is 14 amino acids long. The germline V gene encodes CDR1 LNHDA and CDR2 SQIVND (reference sequence). The CDR3 bases are TGTGCCAGTAGTTGGCAGGGGGACACCGGGGAGCTGTTTTTT. Its protein product is CASSWQGDTGELFF.

This sequence joins TRBV6-1 and TRBJ1-4, with a tentative D call TRBD1 (5 bases). The CDR3 covers 15 residues. The V end was cut by 3 bases, the J end by 5 bases, with 13 bases between. Germline V gene data show CDR1 as MNHNS and CDR2 as SASEGT. The CDR3 region has the DNA TGTGCCAGCAGTGATCCCGGGACTGAGAATGAAAAACTGTTTTTT. It encodes CASSDPGTENEKLFF.

The chain has TRBV28 and TRBJ2-7; 8 bases line up with TRBD1. Germline V gene sequence: CDR1 MDHEN, CDR2 SYDVKM. With V trimmed by 2 bases and J by 5 bases, 5 bases remained unmatched. The CDR3 sequence is 14 residues long. The CDR3 DNA reads TGTGCCAGCAGTTTAAGGATACAGGGGGACGAGCAGTACTTC. It codes for CASSLRIQGDEQYF.

This clone occurred once. The chain carries TRBV27 and TRBJ2-7; 8 nucleotides match TRBD1. This CDR3 has 15 residues. Germline V gene sequence: CDR1 MNHEY, CDR2 SMNVEV (reference sequence). V was clipped by 7 bases and J by 1 base; unmatched bases: 9. In DNA, the CDR3 is TGTGCCAGCATTGGAACCGGGACAGGATCCTACGAGCAGTACTTC. Translation gives CASIGTGTGSYEQYF.

This chain connects TRBV6-1 to TRBJ2-3, with D maybe TRBD1 (6 bases). V lost 6 bases and J lost 1, with 14 bases in between. Germline V lookup: CDR1 MNHNS, CDR2 SASEGT. The CDR3 is 15 amino acids. The CDR3 loop reads CASRLRDTRTDTQYF. In DNA form, the CDR3 reads TGTGCCAGCAGGCTCCGGGACACTCGCACAGATACGCAGTATTTT.

This clone was observed once. The rearrangement links TRBV6-5 to TRBJ2-3; D gene unclear. Trimming took 10 bases from V and 4 from J, leaving 6 bases between them. The CDR3 covers 10 residues. Germline CDR1 MNHEY, CDR2 SVGAGI. The CDR3 coding sequence is TGTGCCACCGAGGCAGATACGCAGTATTTT. The encoded protein is CATEADTQYF.

V usage is TRBV19 and J usage is TRBJ2-1; D is ambiguous. Germline-derived CDR1 and CDR2 are LNHDA and SQIVND (reference sequence). Trimming cost V 6 bases and J 2 bases, with 14 bases left between them. The CDR3 extends over 15 amino acids. For the CDR3, the DNA is TGTGCCAGTAGACCTCTTTACGAGACCTACAATGAGCAGTTCTTC. Translating gives CASRPLYETYNEQFF.